This T cell receptor (beta chain) emerged from a study of blood T cell repertoires in COVID-19. As for the study in general: Whether acute or convalescent, the COVID-19 samples came from the United States, Italy and Spain. Sample material is recorded as cDNA or gDNA derived from T cells, B-cell-depleted T cells, or PBMCs.

Only in-frame clones appear in the TCRdb table, and some are missing; sequencing was by immunoSEQ multiplex PCR. The sample records approximately 80,000 clones, around 89% being singletons. This receptor was taken from a human donor in a cohort sampled during active COVID-19. Sequenced material: peripheral blood.

The CDR3: CASSLEPRYGYTF. The CDR3 DNA reads TGCGCCAGCAGCTTGGAGCCCCGATATGGCTACACCTTC. This chain joins TRBV5-1 and TRBJ1-2; the D is unclear. Per germline, CDR1 SGHRS and CDR2 YFSETQ. CDR3 length equals 13 residues. Trimming took off 0 bases at V and 5 bases at J, with 8 bases between the two ends.